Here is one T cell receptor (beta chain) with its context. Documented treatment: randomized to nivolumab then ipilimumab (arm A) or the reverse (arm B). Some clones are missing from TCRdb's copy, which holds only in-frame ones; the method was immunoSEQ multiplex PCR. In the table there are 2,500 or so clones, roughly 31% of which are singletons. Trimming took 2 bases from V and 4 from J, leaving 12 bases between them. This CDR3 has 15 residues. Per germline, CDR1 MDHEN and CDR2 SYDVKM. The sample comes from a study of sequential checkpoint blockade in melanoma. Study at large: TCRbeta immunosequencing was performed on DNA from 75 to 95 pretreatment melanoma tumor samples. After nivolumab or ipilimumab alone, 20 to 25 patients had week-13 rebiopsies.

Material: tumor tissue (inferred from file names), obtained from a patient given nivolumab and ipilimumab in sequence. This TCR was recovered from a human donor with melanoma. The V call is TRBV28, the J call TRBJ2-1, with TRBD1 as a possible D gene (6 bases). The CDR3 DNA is TGTGCCAGCAGTTTAGTGGGGGCCTCTTACAATGAGCAGTTCTTC. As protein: CASSLVGASYNEQFF.